The subject of this entry is one T cell receptor beta chain. V was pared by 0 bases and J by 4 bases, with 4 bases of the junction left unmatched. The CDR3 length is 15 residues. Germline CDR1 reads SGDLS; CDR2 reads YYNGEE. Authors' processing steps: By means of reference gene primer amplification, nucleated cell counts were estimated. Only in-frame clones appear in the TCRdb table, and some are missing; sequencing was by immunoSEQ multiplex PCR. D and trimming were read from the DNA, whereas the V and J calls and clone size are those reported in that table. The table records about 67,000 clones, 88% of them present only once. These data come from a study of blood T cell repertoires in COVID-19.

The clonotype comes from a woman aged 60 to 75 with acute or convalescent COVID-19. The chain uses TRBV9 and TRBJ2-3; 8 positions match TRBD2. Sequencing input: peripheral blood. CDR3: CASSVGSGRADTQYF. The CDR3 DNA is TGTGCCAGCAGCGTAGGCAGCGGGAGAGCAGATACGCAGTATTTT.